The 2 T cell receptor beta chains listed next were all sequenced from one sample in a study of regulatory T cells in long-lasting Graves disease. Indicated time point: newly diagnosed GD, antithyroid drugs for less than 3 months. RNA from PBMCs was the source of the TCR library. Building the TCR beta libraries relied on iRepertoire HTBI primers, and CDR3 regions underwent Arm-PCR. TCRdb reprocessed the multiplex PCR reads via MiXCR and lists one record per CDR3 protein. The table shows 410,000 or so distinct CDR3 sequences, with about 16% occurring only once. This same sample was also part of a study on T cells in Graves' hyperthyroidism and ophthalmopathy.

This specimen consisted of peripheral blood mononuclear cells (PBMCs), obtained at new diagnosis, from a patient treated with antithyroid drugs. The receptors derive from a woman aged 25 to 45 with Graves disease.

This clonotype has only a few counts. This rearrangement joins TRBV24-1 to TRBJ1-5; D is unresolved. V was trimmed by 6 bases and J by 7 bases, leaving 15 bases between them. The CDR3 length is 14 residues. CDR1 and CDR2 from the germline V gene are KGHDR and SFDVKD. CDR3 coding DNA: TGTGCCACCAGTATGCCAGGTCCGAGGCAGCCCCAGCATTTT. Its protein is CATSMPGPRQPQHF.

V gene TRBV28 combines with J gene TRBJ2-7, with 11 bases aligning to TRBD2. Germline V CDR1 and CDR2: MDHEN, SYDVKM. V gave up 6 bases and J gave up 5 bases; unmatched junction bases: 24. The CDR3 is made up of 20 amino acids. In DNA form, the CDR3 reads TGTGCCAGCAGCCTGACCGGGGGCGCGACTAGCGGGGACCTCCGGGACGAGCAGTACTTC. Protein: CASSLTGGATSGDLRDEQYF.